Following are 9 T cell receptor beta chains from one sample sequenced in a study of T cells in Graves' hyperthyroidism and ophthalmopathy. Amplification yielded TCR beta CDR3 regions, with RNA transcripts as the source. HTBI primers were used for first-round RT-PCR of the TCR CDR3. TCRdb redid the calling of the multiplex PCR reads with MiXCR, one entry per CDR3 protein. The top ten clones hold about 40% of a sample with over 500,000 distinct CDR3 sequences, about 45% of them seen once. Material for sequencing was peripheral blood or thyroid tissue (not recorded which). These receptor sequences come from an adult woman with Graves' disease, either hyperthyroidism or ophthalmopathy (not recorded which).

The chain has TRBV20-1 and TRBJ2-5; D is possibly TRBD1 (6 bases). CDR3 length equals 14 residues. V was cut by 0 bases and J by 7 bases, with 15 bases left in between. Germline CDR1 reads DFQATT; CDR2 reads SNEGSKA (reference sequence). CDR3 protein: CSARDVTGGMTQYF. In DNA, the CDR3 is TGCAGTGCTAGAGATGTGACAGGTGGCATGACCCAGTACTTC.

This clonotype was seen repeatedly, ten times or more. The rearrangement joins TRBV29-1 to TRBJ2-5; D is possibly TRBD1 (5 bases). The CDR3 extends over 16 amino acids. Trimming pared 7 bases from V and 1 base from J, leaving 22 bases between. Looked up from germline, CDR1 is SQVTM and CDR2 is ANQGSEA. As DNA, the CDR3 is TGCAGCGCTGAGCCGTGGGCAGACAGATTCCAAGAGACCCAGTACTTC. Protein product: CSAEPWADRFQETQYF.

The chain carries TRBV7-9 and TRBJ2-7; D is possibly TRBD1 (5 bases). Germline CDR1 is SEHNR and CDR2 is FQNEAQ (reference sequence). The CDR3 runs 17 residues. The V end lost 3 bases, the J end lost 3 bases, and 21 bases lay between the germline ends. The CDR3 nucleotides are TGTGCCAGCAGCTTTTATAAAGAACAGGCTCCCTTCTACGAGCAGTACTTC. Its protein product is CASSFYKEQAPFYEQYF.

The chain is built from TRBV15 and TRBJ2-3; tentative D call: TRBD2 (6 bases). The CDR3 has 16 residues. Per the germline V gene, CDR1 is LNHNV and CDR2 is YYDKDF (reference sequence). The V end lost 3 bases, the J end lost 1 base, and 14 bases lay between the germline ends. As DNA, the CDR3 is TGTGCCACCAGCAGGGCCCGGGACTCTCGCACAGATACGCAGTATTTT. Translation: CATSRARDSRTDTQYF.

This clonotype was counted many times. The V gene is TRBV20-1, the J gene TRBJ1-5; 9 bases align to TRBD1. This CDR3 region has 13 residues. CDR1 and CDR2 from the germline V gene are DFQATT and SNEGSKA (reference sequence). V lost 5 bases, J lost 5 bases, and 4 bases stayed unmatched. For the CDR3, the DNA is TGCAGTGCTTTCACAGGGGGCGATCAGCCCCAGCATTTT. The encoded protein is CSAFTGGDQPQHF.

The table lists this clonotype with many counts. CDR3 in DNA: TGTGCCAGTAGTATAGCGGTAACCGGTGGAGCTTTCTTT. Protein: CASSIAVTGGAFF. The rearrangement joins TRBV19 to TRBJ1-1; D is unclear. This CDR3 comprises 13 residues. The germline V and J ends were trimmed by 1 base and 10 bases, with 13 bases remaining between them. The germline V gene encodes CDR1 LNHDA and CDR2 SQIVND (reference sequence).

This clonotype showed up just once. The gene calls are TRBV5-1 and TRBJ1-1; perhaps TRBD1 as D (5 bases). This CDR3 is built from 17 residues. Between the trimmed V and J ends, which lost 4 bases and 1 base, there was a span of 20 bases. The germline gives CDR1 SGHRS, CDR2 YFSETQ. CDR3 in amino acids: CASSPGLTSTWNTEAFF. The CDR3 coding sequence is TGCGCCAGCAGCCCGGGACTCACCTCAACATGGAACACTGAAGCTTTCTTT. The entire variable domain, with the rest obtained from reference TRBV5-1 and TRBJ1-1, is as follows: KAGVTQTPRYLIKTRGQQVTLSCSPISGHRSVSWYQQTPGQGLQFLFEYFSETQRNKGNFPGRFSGRQFSNSRSEMNVSTLELGDSALYLCASSPGLTSTWNTEAFFGQGTRLTVV.

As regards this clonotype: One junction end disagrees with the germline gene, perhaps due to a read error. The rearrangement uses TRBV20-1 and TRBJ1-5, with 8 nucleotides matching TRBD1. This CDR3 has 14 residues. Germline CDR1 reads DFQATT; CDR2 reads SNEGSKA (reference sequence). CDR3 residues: CSASGRGRGQPRHF. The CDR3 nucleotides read TGCAGTGCTAGTGGCAGGGGGCGTGGACAGCCCCGGCATTTT.

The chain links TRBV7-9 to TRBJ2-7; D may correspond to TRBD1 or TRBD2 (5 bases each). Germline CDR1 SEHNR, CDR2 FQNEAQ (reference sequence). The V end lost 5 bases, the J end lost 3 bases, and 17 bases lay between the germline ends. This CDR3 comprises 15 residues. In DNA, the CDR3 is TGTGCCAGCAGCCGGGGCGGCTCAGAAGTCTACGAGCAGTACTTC. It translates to CASSRGGSEVYEQYF.